Shown below are 32 T cell receptor beta chains from a single sample sequenced in a study of glioma-infiltrating T cells after dendritic cell vaccination. Time point: after dendritic cell vaccination, including at tumor progression/relapse. Sequencing was performed with immunoSEQ multiplex PCR; in TCRdb, only in-frame clones are kept and a portion is missing. The table lists 55,000 to 75,000 clones, roughly four fifths of them singletons. The sample consisted of blood, taken after dendritic cell vaccination. These receptors came from a human donor with glioblastoma.

V is TRBV10-2 and J is TRBJ2-3; the D gene is possibly TRBD2 (7 bases). The V end lost 2 bases, the J end lost 6 bases, and 12 bases lay between the germline ends. Per the germline V gene, CDR1 is WSHSY and CDR2 is SAAADI. CDR3 length equals 14 residues. CDR3: CASSEGGGLDTQYF. CDR3 DNA: TGCGCCAGCAGTGAGGGGGGGGGCCTGGATACGCAGTATTTT.

This chain uses TRBV6-5 with TRBJ1-5; TRBD1 might be the D (6 bases). V was cut by 6 bases and J by 5 bases, with 14 bases left in between. The CDR3 contains 14 residues. Germline V gives CDR1 MNHEY, CDR2 SVGAGI. CDR3 loop: CASRRNREDQPQHF. In DNA, the CDR3 is TGTGCCAGCAGACGAAACAGGGAAGATCAGCCCCAGCATTTT.

V gene TRBV7-9 combines with J gene TRBJ1-6; 8 bases fit TRBD1. J gave up 11 bases and V 5 bases, and 8 bases lay outside the gene matches. The germline V gene encodes CDR1 SEHNR and CDR2 FQNEAQ (reference sequence). This CDR3 spans 14 amino acids. In DNA, the CDR3 is TGTGCCAGCAGCCCAGGACAGGGTGTGACACCCCTCCACTTT. Translating gives CASSPGQGVTPLHF.

The chain carries TRBV5-1 and TRBJ1-3, with a possible D match to TRBD1 (5 bases). The CDR3 contains 17 residues. Germline assignment: CDR1 SGHRS and CDR2 YFSETQ. Trimming removed 0 bases from V and 1 base from J, with 14 bases in between. The CDR3 DNA is TGCGCCAGCAGCTTGGGCGGGACGGCGTGGTCTGGAAACACCATATATTTT. This gives the protein CASSLGGTAWSGNTIYF.

The rearrangement uses TRBV12-5 and TRBJ1-5; D is unresolved. The CDR3 consists of 15 residues. The germline V gene encodes CDR1 LGHNT and CDR2 FRNRAP. The V gene lost 7 bases and the J gene lost 0 bases, with 13 bases spanning the gap. CDR3 sequence reads: CASARMTRSNQPQHF. Written as DNA, the CDR3 is TGTGCTAGTGCTCGAATGACACGTAGCAATCAGCCCCAGCATTTT.

The chain has TRBV6-5 and TRBJ2-3; 7 bases are shared with TRBD2. The CDR3 extends over 15 amino acids. The junction had 6 bases not matched to a gene; V was cut back by 4 bases and J by 2 bases. The germline V gene encodes CDR1 MNHEY and CDR2 SVGAGI. CDR3 nucleotide sequence: TGTGCCAGCAGTTCGAAGCGGGGAATCACAGATACGCAGTATTTT. This gives the protein CASSSKRGITDTQYF.

This clone was recorded only once. The gene calls are TRBV5-4 and TRBJ2-3; 11 bases match TRBD2. The V and J ends lost 2 bases and 0 bases, in that order; junction bases with no gene match: 2. Per germline, CDR1 SGHNT and CDR2 YYREEE (reference sequence). The CDR3 has 16 residues. CDR3 region: CASSFRLAGSTDTQYF. The CDR3 coding sequence is TGTGCCAGCAGCTTTCGACTAGCGGGGAGCACAGATACGCAGTATTTT.

This rearrangement joins TRBV5-1 to TRBJ1-1; 10 positions agree with TRBD1. The ends lost 5 bases at V and 3 bases at J; junction bases unmatched: 4. The germline CDR1 and CDR2 sequences are SGHRS and YFSETQ. This CDR3 spans 14 amino acids. CDR3: CASRSTGGDTEAFF. The CDR3 DNA reads as TGCGCCAGCAGATCGACAGGGGGCGACACTGAAGCTTTCTTT.

The V gene is TRBV5-1, the J gene TRBJ1-1; D possibly corresponds to TRBD1 (5 bases). The V gene lost 4 bases and the J gene lost 12 bases, with 13 bases spanning the gap. This CDR3 is built from 11 residues. The germline V gene has CDR1 SGHRS and CDR2 YFSETQ. The CDR3 DNA sequence: TGCGCCAGCAGCGGAACAGGTGGGACTTTCTTT. It translates to CASSGTGGTFF.

The chain couples TRBV27 to TRBJ2-3; 9 bases align to TRBD2. Germline CDR1 and CDR2: MNHEY and SMNVEV (reference sequence). The ends lost 6 bases at V and 8 bases at J; junction bases unmatched: 9. The CDR3 is 14 amino acids. The CDR3 here is CASRLAGPGGTQYF. In nucleotides, the CDR3 is TGTGCCAGCAGACTAGCGGGCCCCGGTGGTACGCAGTATTTT.

The rearrangement joins TRBV6-5 to TRBJ2-7; no reliable D call. The CDR3 extends over 13 amino acids. With 6 bases removed from V and 3 bases from J, the gap between germline ends came to 12 bases. Germline values: CDR1 MNHEY, CDR2 SVGAGI. For the CDR3, the DNA is TGTGCCAGCAGCCCCGGGTCCCACTACGAGCAGTACTTC. Amino acids: CASSPGSHYEQYF.

The V and J genes are TRBV30 and TRBJ2-7; 7 positions match TRBD1. After removal of 2 bases from V and 0 bases from J, the junction contained 10 bases not matched to a gene. Germline-derived CDR1 and CDR2 are GTSNPN and SVGIG (reference sequence). This CDR3 comprises 16 residues. This CDR3 reads CAWSPMPGQSSYEQYF. The CDR3 DNA is TGTGCCTGGAGTCCTATGCCGGGACAGTCCTCCTACGAGCAGTACTTC.

The chain links TRBV7-9 to TRBJ1-2; D not resolved. CDR1 and CDR2 (germline): SEHNR, FQNEAQ (reference sequence). CDR3 length equals 14 residues. V shed 1 base and J shed 0 bases, with 6 bases lying between them. Written as DNA, the CDR3 is TGTGCCAGCAGCTTAGGGGGAGCTAACTATGGCTACACCTTC. It is translated as CASSLGGANYGYTF.

The V call is TRBV19, the J call TRBJ2-3; D is unresolved. The V gene's germline CDR1 is LNHDA and CDR2 SQIVND (reference sequence). CDR3 size: 15 residues. V dropped 0 bases and J dropped 1 base, with 8 bases sitting between them. CDR3 region: CASSIDGAGTDTQYF. The DNA of the CDR3 is TGTGCCAGTAGTATAGATGGTGCAGGCACAGATACGCAGTATTTT. Looking up the rest from reference TRBV19 and TRBJ2-3 gives the full variable domain: DGGITQSPKYLFRKEGQNVTLSCEQNLNHDAMYWYRQDPGQGLRLIYYSQIVNDFQKGDIAEGYSVSREKKESFPLTVTSAQKNPTAFYLCASSIDGAGTDTQYFGPGTRLTVL.

Only one count was recorded for this clone. The V and J genes are TRBV30 and TRBJ2-7; TRBD1 aligns across 9 bases. CDR1 is GTSNPN, CDR2 SVGIG, per germline (reference sequence). V shed 4 bases and J 4 bases; nucleotides not matched to a gene: 8. This CDR3 region has 14 residues. CDR3 sequence reads: CAWTGTGSGYEQYF. CDR3 in DNA: TGTGCCTGGACCGGGACAGGGTCCGGGTACGAGCAGTACTTC.

For this clone: The germline gene is not matched at one end of the junction; a read error may be the cause. The gene calls are TRBV2 and TRBJ2-4; D perhaps matches TRBD1 (5 bases). The CDR3 consists of 11 residues. Germline V lookup: CDR1 SNHLY, CDR2 FYNNEI. CDR3 nucleotide sequence: TGTGCCAGCAGTGACTGGACGACAGTTGACTTC. As protein: CASSDWTTVDF. Filled out from reference TRBV2 and TRBJ2-4, the complete variable domain reads EPEVTQTPSHQVTQMGQEVILRCVPISNHLYFYWYRQILGQKVEFLVSFYNNEISEKSEIFDDQFSVERPDGSNFTLKIRSTKLEDSAMYFCASSDWTTVDFGAGTRLSVL.

V and J are TRBV29-1 and TRBJ1-1; D not certain. The V end was cut by 4 bases, the J end by 1 base, with 7 bases between. CDR3 length: 12 residues. Germline assignment: CDR1 SQVTM and CDR2 ANQGSEA. The CDR3 nucleotides read TGCAGCGTTGGAGGAGAGAACACTGAAGCTTTCTTT. Protein product: CSVGGENTEAFF. Full variable domain (remainder filled in from reference TRBV29-1 and TRBJ1-1): SAVISQKPSRDICQRGTSLTIQCQVDSQVTMMFWYRQQPGQSLTLIATANQGSEATYESGFVIDKFPISRPNLTFSTLTVSNMSPEDSSIYLCSVGGENTEAFFGQGTRLTVV.

CDR3 in DNA: TGTGCCAGCTCACCCACCGGGACAGCTATACTCAGCCTCAGCTCCTACGAGCAGTACTTC. It codes for CASSPTGTAILSLSSYEQYF. V usage is TRBV18 and J usage is TRBJ2-7; 7 nucleotides align to TRBD1. From germline, CDR1 is KGHSH and CDR2 LQKENI. There are 20 residues in the CDR3. J gave up 0 bases and V 3 bases, and 20 bases lay outside the gene matches.

The chain combines TRBV5-6 with TRBJ1-4; 9 bases align to TRBD1. Per germline, CDR1 SGHDT and CDR2 YYEEEE. After removal of 4 bases from V and 10 bases from J, the junction contained 5 bases not matched to a gene. This CDR3 is built from 13 residues. CDR3 sequence reads: CASSPGTGLKLFF. The CDR3 DNA reads TGTGCCAGCAGCCCCGGGACAGGGTTAAAACTGTTTTTT.

This clone was seen just once. J is TRBJ1-1 and V is TRBV7-6, with unresolved D. Per germline, CDR1 SGHVS and CDR2 FNYEAQ. CDR3 length equals 13 residues. Deletions cut 0 bases from V and 3 bases from J, with 5 bases between. In DNA form, the CDR3 reads TGTGCCAGCAGCTTAGCCTCCTACACTGAAGCTTTCTTT. This sequence encodes CASSLASYTEAFF.

The gene calls are TRBV7-9 and TRBJ1-3, with a tentative D call TRBD1 (5 bases). Trimming took off 2 bases at V and 0 bases at J, with 11 bases between the two ends. The CDR3 loop spans 16 amino acids. Looked up from germline, CDR1 is SEHNR and CDR2 is FQNEAQ (reference sequence). The CDR3 loop is CASSLIQASSGNTIYF. The DNA for the CDR3 is TGTGCCAGCAGCTTAATACAGGCTAGCTCTGGAAACACCATATATTTT.

V and J are TRBV4-1 and TRBJ2-7, with D perhaps matching TRBD2 (6 bases). Trimming removed 0 bases at V and 9 bases at J, with 9 bases between. This CDR3 contains 12 residues. From germline, CDR1 is MGHRA and CDR2 YSYEKL. The CDR3 spells CASSQDGGRQYF. DNA of the CDR3: TGCGCCAGCAGCCAAGATGGGGGGAGGCAGTACTTC.

This rearrangement joins TRBV4-3 to TRBJ2-7; 7 bases map to TRBD1. V dropped 1 base and J dropped 2; count of bases not matched to a gene: 11. Per the germline V gene, CDR1 is LGHNA and CDR2 is YSLEER. This CDR3 comprises 17 residues. CDR3 in amino acids: CASSQGSLGTDTYEQYF. In nucleotides, the CDR3 is TGCGCCAGCAGCCAAGGGTCTTTGGGGACAGATACCTACGAGCAGTACTTC.

This clone has just a few counts. This CDR3 is CASSIQGLGEKLFF. DNA for the CDR3: TGTGCCAGTTCCATACAGGGCCTGGGGGAAAAACTGTTTTTT. The chain joins TRBV19 to TRBJ1-4, with D possibly TRBD1 on 6 matching bases. The germline V gene has CDR1 LNHDA and CDR2 SQIVND (reference sequence). Trimming took off 8 bases at V and 8 bases at J, with 18 bases between the two ends. CDR3 length: 14 residues.

This rearrangement joins TRBV12-5 to TRBJ1-1; TRBD1 might be the D (6 bases). This CDR3 is built from 15 residues. From germline, CDR1 is LGHNT and CDR2 FRNRAP. The ends were cut back, 6 bases at V and 7 bases at J, with 21 bases in the middle. The CDR3 nucleotides are TGTGCTAGTGGCCGATCCAGGGGATTGGAGAATGAAGCTTTCTTT. Residues: CASGRSRGLENEAFF.

The chain has TRBV19 and TRBJ2-1; 9 bases fit TRBD2. J was trimmed by 3 bases and V by 3 bases; bases with no gene match: 0. The CDR3 has 14 residues. The germline V gene has CDR1 LNHDA and CDR2 SQIVND (reference sequence). The DNA for the CDR3 is TGTGCCAGTAGTATGCGGGGGGGCTACAATGAGCAGTTCTTC. The encoded protein is CASSMRGGYNEQFF.

V is TRBV2 and J is TRBJ1-2; no firm D call. In germline, CDR1 is SNHLY, CDR2 FYNNEI. The V and J ends lost 4 bases and 0 bases respectively, with 12 bases between them. CDR3 length: 15 residues. The DNA for the CDR3 is TGTGCCAGCAGTGTTGGGAGCAGTACTAACTATGGCTACACCTTC. Its protein product is CASSVGSSTNYGYTF.

The chain uses TRBV25-1 and TRBJ1-1; 7 bases map to TRBD1. This CDR3 has 14 amino acids. CDR1 and CDR2 (germline): MGHDK, SYGVNS. V trimming: 6 bases; J trimming: 3 bases; junction bases outside the gene matches: 7. CDR3 sequence (DNA): TGTGCCAGCAGCGAGACAGGGTTCTACACTGAAGCTTTCTTT. Translated: CASSETGFYTEAFF. The whole variable domain, remainder taken from reference TRBV25-1 and TRBJ1-1, is EADIYQTPRYLVIGTGKKITLECSQTMGHDKMYWYQQDPGMELHLIHYSYGVNSTEKGDLSSESTVSRIRTEHFPLTLESARPSHTSQYLCASSETGFYTEAFFGQGTRLTVV.

The genes are TRBV11-2 and TRBJ1-2; D might be TRBD1 (5 bases). CDR1 and CDR2 from the germline V gene are SGHAT and FQNNGV. The CDR3 runs to 12 residues. V was cut by 5 bases and J by 8 bases, with 12 bases left in between. The CDR3 coding sequence is TGTGCCAGCAGCCAACAGGTGGGCGGCTACACCTTC. This translates into CASSQQVGGYTF. The whole variable domain, remainder taken from reference TRBV11-2 and TRBJ1-2, is EAGVAQSPRYKIIEKRQSVAFWCNPISGHATLYWYQQILGQGPKLLIQFQNNGVVDDSQLPKDRFSAERLKGVDSTLKIQPAKLEDSAVYLCASSQQVGGYTFGSGTRLTVV.

V gene TRBV30 combines with J gene TRBJ1-2; TRBD1 agrees at 7 bases. Losses at the gene ends were 2 bases for V and 2 bases for J; bases not matched to a gene: 5. The germline V gene encodes CDR1 GTSNPN and CDR2 SVGIG (reference sequence). The CDR3 extends over 14 amino acids. The CDR3 is CAWSTVQGNYGYTF. CDR3 DNA: TGTGCCTGGAGTACGGTACAGGGGAACTATGGCTACACCTTC.

The V call is TRBV10-3, the J call TRBJ1-5, with D maybe TRBD1 (5 bases). The ends were cut back, 2 bases at V and 0 bases at J, with 20 bases in the middle. The V gene's germline CDR1 is ENHRY and CDR2 SYGVKD. This CDR3 is 19 amino acids long. CDR3 sequence (DNA): TGTGCCATCAGTGAGACTGGGCCAGGGAGGGCTTATAGCAATCAGCCCCAGCATTTT. As protein: CAISETGPGRAYSNQPQHF.

This chain connects TRBV30 to TRBJ2-5; 9 nucleotides match TRBD2. The closer fit of TRBJ2-7 to the DNA end suggests the J call may be wrong. This CDR3 has 13 amino acids. Per germline, CDR1 GTSNPN and CDR2 SVGIG (reference sequence). The CDR3 bases are TGTGCCTGTTGTGGCGGGGGGGACTACGAGCAGTACTTC. It codes for CACCGGGDYEQYF.